Here is one T cell receptor beta chain with its context. This clonotype was counted between two and nine times. No cognate antigen has been identified for it. No quality values exist for individual bases; no much larger clone is one base distant. The data were taken from a study of blood T cells in healthy people across ages (dated by TCRdb to 2014 to 2015). The study in broad terms: In model experiments, template switching captured about one uniquely barcoded TCR beta cDNA molecule for every two T cells. Donors of different ages were randomly distributed across sequencing lanes to avoid experimental bias. The study analyzed two additional independent replicas of 1 million unique cDNA reads from the same blood draw for two donors, one aged 18 to 30 and one aged 80 or older. Using deep sequencing normalized with unique cDNA molecular identifiers, the study measured how TCR beta repertoire diversity changes with age. The donors were divided into four age groups: young (average around 17 years), middle-aged (around 41), aged (around 67) and long-lived (around 87). The paper's findings and limits, for the study overall: Conclusive comparison of naive and antigen-experienced compartments was prevented by the profiling of bulk unsorted PBMCs. There was a strong correlation between observed TCR beta diversity and the percentage of naive T cells measured by flow cytometry. Because the CMV infection status of the donors was unknown, age-related changes in expanded clonotypes may potentially have been confounded. The long-lived group showed more naive CD4+ T cells, fewer expanded clones and increased TCR diversity than the aged group, suggesting age selection. Estimates of total diversity based on one million sequenced T cells were regarded as lower bounds and as underestimates. As age increased, observed TCR beta diversity per million T cells dropped in a roughly linear way, and a significant reduction was already evident by age 40.

Donors were 40 or so systemically healthy Caucasian individuals from Russia aged roughly 6 to 90 years. Around 9.7 milliliters of peripheral blood were collected from each donor into EDTA-treated Vacutainer tubes. PBMCs were isolated by Ficoll-Paque density-gradient centrifugation, with at least 6 million obtained per sample. Total RNA, at least 5 micrograms per sample, was extracted from PBMCs with Trizol reagent. For every donor, flow cytometry on a PBMC aliquot measured the percentage of naive CD45RAhigh/CD27high T cells. The V end gives up 4 bases and the J end 12 bases, leaving 14 bases in the junction not matched to a gene. As encoded in the germline V gene, CDR1 is SGHRS while CDR2 is YFSETQ. From its cysteine to its phenylalanine, the CDR3 spans 15 amino acids. The DNA shown is the 45-base CDR3, in frame from base 1. Receptor libraries were prepared by 5' RACE. Sequencing was performed on an Illumina HiSeq 2500. The second PCR ran for about 6 to 12 cycles and used a J-beta primer mix along with a sample-barcoded 5' primer. A unique molecular identifier was introduced onto each TCR beta cDNA molecule by a template-switch 5' adaptor carrying 12 random nucleotides. At least 2.5 million CDR3-containing paired-end reads were obtained from each sample. First-strand cDNA synthesis was performed from all RNA using the Mint cDNA synthesis kit, with priming by a TRBC-specific oligonucleotide. All cDNA was treated with uracil-DNA glycosylase and then went through a first 18-cycle PCR with the universal primers M1SS and BC2_uni_R. The published analysis was carried out like this. For normalization, 1 million high-quality reads, each with a distinct molecular identifier, were randomly selected from each sample. Instead of being binned into consensus sequences, reads that shared molecular identifiers were thrown out. MiTCR, with a Q25 quality threshold and the strictest error-elimination algorithm, was used for CDR3 identification, clonotype clustering and error correction. A nonparametric unseen species model using Euler transformation provided a lower-bound estimate of total TCR beta diversity. TCRdb applied fastp at Q25 and MiXCR to the public reads, then kept only in-frame beta chains. CDR3 protein duplicates are merged, each entry listing the most common genes and DNA. The V and J calls here are based on TCRdb, not the publication. Within this sample are roughly 1.7 million distinct CDR3 sequences, with roughly a third of them counted one time only. Around 11% of the sample lies in the top ten.

This receptor was identified in a woman under 40 in good health. The chain links TRBV5-1 with TRBJ2-3, and 10 junction bases match TRBD2. The sequenced material came from blood. The nucleotides are TGCGCCAGCAGCCCGTATTTAGAACTAGCGGGGACCCAGTATTTT. This is translated as CASSPYLELAGTQYF.